This T cell receptor beta chain was identified in a study of blood T cell repertoires in COVID-19 (dated by TCRdb to 2020 to 2021). Looking at the study overall: Samples from collaborators originated in the United States, Italy and Spain and spanned both the acute and convalescent phases of COVID-19. The material from the prospective study consisted of cDNA or gDNA derived from T cells, B-cell-depleted T cells, or PBMCs. Subjects who had been exposed to COVID-19, were actively infected with it, or had recovered from it provided the deeply sampled blood TCRbeta repertoires that made up the dataset. The repertoires were made available in a free public database intended to serve as a resource for research on the immune response to SARS-CoV-2. Samples came from the ongoing ImmuneRACE study (first 160 participants) plus 1,254 subjects from 6 global collaborators. A de-identified subject ID, COVID-19 status, age in years and sex were almost always included in the sample metadata. Where HLA class I and class II types were available, the types were taken from metadata supplied by the sample provider, not from assay-based typing. Overall study results and their limits: Clinical and demographic metadata were provided uncurated, with the amount varying by source and participant.

About this clone itself: Its antigen specificity is not known. At one of its ends the junction is not consistent with the germline gene, which may arise from a read error.

Whole blood was collected in K2EDTA tubes by collaborating institutions according to the institutions' own protocols. For TCRbeta analysis, collaborators shipped samples in one of three forms: frozen whole blood, isolated PBMCs, or DNA extracted from either of those sample types. TCRbeta CDR3 regions were amplified from genomic DNA using the immunoSEQ Assay, a bias-controlled multiplex PCR. For the original study's pipeline: The number of nucleated cells in each sample was estimated from the amplification of reference gene primers within the assay. To quantify the absolute abundance of each unique TCRbeta CDR3 rearrangement, sequence reads were collapsed and filtered. Productive Simpson clonality was computed per sample as the square root of Simpson's diversity index over productive rearrangements. Not all clones reach the TCRdb copy of this immuneACCESS table, which keeps in-frame sequences only. Checked studies attribute under half of the gap to unresolved V genes and leave the rest unexplained. For V, J and clone size, that table is used; D and trimming come from the DNA. A total of 150,000 to 200,000 clones appear in this sample, roughly 84% of them only once. Together, the top ten hold 9.8% of the sample.

The sample taken for sequencing was peripheral blood. The clonotype comes from a woman older than 75 with acute or convalescent COVID-19.

The CDR3 amino acid sequence is: CASTLDRTTPYEQYF. The DNA is as follows: TGTGCCAGCACCTTGGATCGGACTACCCCCTACGAGCAGTACTTC. The chain is assembled from TRBV5-4 and TRBJ2-7; D gene: possibly TRBD2, on 6 matching bases. Via the germline V gene (reference sequence), CDR1 is SGHNT and CDR2 YYREEE. Including cysteine and phenylalanine, the CDR3 has 15 amino acids. The only DNA kept is the CDR3, 45 bases in frame from the first base. Here the CDR3 is joined to the reference TRBV5-4 and TRBJ2-7 genes, and the full variable domain is: ETGVTQSPTHLIKTRGQQVTLRCSSQSGHNTVSWYQQALGQGPQFIFQYYREEENGRGNFPPRFSGLQFPNYSSELNVNALELDDSALYLCASTLDRTTPYEQYFGPGTRLTVT.